Shown below are 29 T cell receptor beta chains from a single sample sequenced in a study of blood T cell repertoires in COVID-19. Data came from immunoSEQ multiplex PCR; TCRdb stores just in-frame clones and leaves some out. Of tens of thousands of clones in the sample, around four fifths were seen once. The sample taken for sequencing was peripheral blood. Source of these receptors: a man aged 65-85 years with acute or convalescent COVID-19.

The CDR3 sequence is CASSIPGYGYTF. The CDR3 coding sequence is TGTGCCAGTAGTATCCCGGGCTATGGCTACACCTTC. The V call is TRBV19, the J call TRBJ1-2; D gene ambiguous. The CDR3 is made up of 12 amino acids. Trimming removed 3 bases from V and 4 bases from J, with 6 bases in between. Germline V gene data show CDR1 as LNHDA and CDR2 as SQIVND (reference sequence).

The chain couples TRBV5-1 to TRBJ1-4; D is uncertain. Per the germline V gene, CDR1 is SGHRS and CDR2 is YFSETQ. V gave up 0 bases and J gave up 0 bases, with 6 bases separating them. The CDR3 loop spans 15 amino acids. The CDR3 protein is CASSLGTATNEKLFF. The CDR3 DNA reads as TGCGCCAGCAGCTTGGGTACGGCAACTAATGAAAAACTGTTTTTT. The full variable domain, completed using reference TRBV5-1 and TRBJ1-4, is KAGVTQTPRYLIKTRGQQVTLSCSPISGHRSVSWYQQTPGQGLQFLFEYFSETQRNKGNFPGRFSGRQFSNSRSEMNVSTLELGDSALYLCASSLGTATNEKLFFGSGTQLSVL.

The chain links TRBV5-4 to TRBJ2-3, with 10 bases aligning to TRBD1. Germline V lookup: CDR1 SGHNT, CDR2 YYREEE (reference sequence). The junction had 10 bases not matched to a gene; V was cut back by 4 bases and J by 5 bases. The CDR3 extends over 16 amino acids. This CDR3 reads CASSRTGQGVLDTQYF. In DNA form, the CDR3 reads TGTGCCAGCAGCCGAACCGGACAGGGGGTATTAGATACGCAGTATTTT.

The chain combines TRBV6-1 with TRBJ2-2; 8 bases match TRBD2. V was pared by 2 bases and J by 1 base, with 0 bases of the junction left unmatched. This CDR3 has 15 residues. CDR1 is MNHNS and CDR2 is SASEGT in the germline V gene. The CDR3 region is CASSERGGNTGELFF. CDR3 sequence (DNA): TGTGCCAGCAGTGAACGGGGGGGGAACACCGGGGAGCTGTTTTTT.

The count of this clone is one. Since no conserved phenylalanine or tryptophan closes the CDR3, a read error is the likely cause. No DNA is shown, since the ends of the CDR3 on it are uncertain; the CDR3 is the one TCRdb lists. The rearrangement uses TRBV2 and TRBJ2-7; the table's D call, TRBD1, has no DNA check behind it. Ends included, the CDR3 has 13 residues. The germline V gene encodes CDR1 SNHLY and CDR2 FYNNEI. CDR3 sequence reads: CASSEEMGTEALG.

The chain carries TRBV6-6 and TRBJ2-5, with 8 bases matching TRBD2. V lost 6 bases to trimming and J lost 2 bases; unmatched junction nucleotides: 8. The CDR3 is made up of 15 amino acids. Germline V gene sequence: CDR1 MNHNY, CDR2 SVGAGI (reference sequence). The DNA for the CDR3 is TGTGCCAGCAGCTTCGGGGCGGGGGGTCAAGAGACCCAGTACTTC. Encoded protein: CASSFGAGGQETQYF.

The chain has TRBV6-2 or TRBV6-3 and TRBJ1-6; a possible D gene is TRBD1 (6 bases). Trimming took off 5 bases at V and 9 bases at J, with 17 bases between the two ends. The length of the CDR3 is 15 residues. Germline CDR1 is MNHEY and CDR2 is SVGEGT. In nucleotides, the CDR3 is TGTGCCAGCAGTGCCGTAACAGGGACTATTTCACCCCTCCACTTT. This codes for CASSAVTGTISPLHF.

The genes are TRBV10-1 and TRBJ2-3; 10 bases match TRBD2. Trimming cost V 3 bases and J 4 bases; bases outside gene matches: 1. The CDR3 consists of 14 residues. Germline CDR1 reads WNHNN; CDR2 reads SYGVQD (reference sequence). The CDR3 loop reads CASSDSGGADTQYF. The CDR3 coding sequence is TGCGCCAGCAGTGACAGCGGGGGGGCAGATACGCAGTATTTT.

This clone has just a few counts. V and J are TRBV5-1 and TRBJ2-5, with 8 bases that match TRBD1. V lost 4 bases and J lost 4; bases outside the gene matches: 12. The CDR3 runs 16 residues. Germline V gives CDR1 SGHRS, CDR2 YFSETQ. The CDR3 loop is CASSVTGAATGETQYF. Here the CDR3 DNA reads TGCGCCAGCAGCGTGACAGGGGCCGCCACTGGAGAGACCCAGTACTTC.

The chain has TRBV29-1 and TRBJ2-1; 16 bases agree with TRBD2. The V segment lost 6 bases and the J segment 2 bases; nucleotides outside the gene matches: 7. This CDR3 region has 17 residues. CDR1 and CDR2 from the germline V gene are SQVTM and ANQGSEA. The CDR3 here is CSVLGLAGGRAYNEQFF. CDR3 in DNA: TGCAGCGTGCTGGGACTAGCGGGGGGGCGTGCCTACAATGAGCAGTTCTTC.

The chain carries TRBV1 and TRBJ2-6; TRBD1, the table's D call, lacks a check against the DNA. TRBV1 is recorded as a pseudogene. CDR3 size: 19 residues. The CDR3 loop reads CTSSQEGGQGVSGANVLTF. The CDR3 nucleotides read TGCACCAGCAGCCAAGAGGGCGGACAGGGGGTCTCTGGGGCCAACGTCCTGACTTTC.

The chain couples TRBV10-3 to TRBJ2-1, with 7 nucleotides matching TRBD1. The germline V gene encodes CDR1 ENHRY and CDR2 SYGVKD. Unmatched junction bases numbered 10, after V lost 6 bases and J lost 5 bases. The CDR3 covers 15 residues. As DNA, the CDR3 is TGTGCCATCAGATTAGACAGGGAGACGGACAATGAGCAGTTCTTC. This codes for CAIRLDRETDNEQFF.

The chain joins TRBV28 to TRBJ2-7; tentative D call: TRBD2 (5 bases). Germline values: CDR1 MDHEN, CDR2 SYDVKM. V gave up 7 bases and J gave up 0 bases, with 13 bases separating them. This CDR3 spans 14 amino acids. CDR3 sequence (DNA): TGTGCCAGCAACGGGGTGTACCTCTCCTACGAGCAGTACTTC. It translates to CASNGVYLSYEQYF.

The gene calls are TRBV6-5 and TRBJ1-2; TRBD1 might be the D (6 bases). The CDR3 runs 13 residues. Germline loops: CDR1 MNHEY, CDR2 SVGAGI. V was clipped by 8 bases and J by 5 bases, with 15 bases between them. The CDR3 coding sequence is TGTGCCAGCCGAGGGGGAGGGTGGTATGGCTACACCTTC. Translated: CASRGGGWYGYTF.

This chain connects TRBV21-1 to TRBJ1-6; the D call in the table, TRBD1, was not verified against the DNA. TRBV21-1 is described as a pseudogene. The CDR3 length is 14 residues. The CDR3 loop is CAVPGTAYNSPLHF. In DNA, the CDR3 is TGTGCCGTCCCCGGGACAGCTTATAATTCACCCCTCCACTTT.

This chain links TRBV28 with TRBJ1-1, with a tentative D call TRBD1 (6 bases). Germline V gene sequence: CDR1 MDHEN, CDR2 SYDVKM. V lost 7 bases, J lost 0 bases, and 15 bases lay in between. This CDR3 has 15 amino acids. CDR3 sequence: CASKPPDSMNTEAFF. The CDR3 DNA reads TGTGCCAGCAAACCACCGGACAGTATGAACACTGAAGCTTTCTTT.

The rearrangement joins TRBV15 to TRBJ1-2, with no clear D. The CDR3 covers 14 residues. Germline assignment: CDR1 LNHNV and CDR2 YYDKDF (reference sequence). V dropped 1 base and J dropped 3 bases, with 9 bases sitting between them. The CDR3 nucleotides read TGTGCCACCAGCAGAGGCAAGGCGGACTATGGCTACACCTTC. Residues: CATSRGKADYGYTF.

The V and J genes are TRBV2 and TRBJ2-1, with a possible D match to TRBD2 (5 bases). The V gene's germline CDR1 is SNHLY and CDR2 FYNNEI. The CDR3 is 13 amino acids. Between the trimmed V and J ends, which lost 4 bases and 6 bases, there was a span of 10 bases. The CDR3 sequence: CASSAERGNEQFF. Here the CDR3 DNA reads TGTGCCAGCAGTGCGGAACGGGGCAATGAGCAGTTCTTC.

The rearrangement uses TRBV13 and TRBJ1-1; D perhaps matches TRBD1 (5 bases). In germline, CDR1 is PRHDT, CDR2 FYEKMQ (reference sequence). With 4 bases removed from V and 3 bases from J, the gap between germline ends came to 9 bases. This CDR3 is built from 13 residues. Written as DNA, the CDR3 is TGTGCCAGCAGCTCGCCGGGGGACACTGAAGCTTTCTTT. Translating gives CASSSPGDTEAFF.

The gene calls are TRBV10-3 and TRBJ2-2; 7 bases align to TRBD1. The CDR3 is 16 amino acids. The germline CDR1 and CDR2 sequences are ENHRY and SYGVKD. V gave up 5 bases and J gave up 3 bases; unmatched junction bases: 9. As DNA, the CDR3 is TGTGCCATCAGTCACCTGGGGGACAGATACACCGGGGAGCTGTTTTTT. Protein: CAISHLGDRYTGELFF.

This chain connects TRBV12-5 to TRBJ2-2, with D tentatively TRBD1 (7 bases). This CDR3 contains 17 residues. Germline CDR1 is LGHNT and CDR2 is FRNRAP. V dropped 6 bases and J dropped 0 bases, with 17 bases sitting between them. For the CDR3, the DNA is TGTGCTAGTGGACCCCCGGCGGGGACAGCGAACACCGGGGAGCTGTTTTTT. It codes for CASGPPAGTANTGELFF. The variable domain in full, completed from reference TRBV12-5 and TRBJ2-2, reads DARVTQTPRHKVTEMGQEVTMRCQPILGHNTVFWYRQTMMQGLELLAYFRNRAPLDDSGMPKDRFSAEMPDATLATLKIQPSEPRDSAVYFCASGPPAGTANTGELFFGEGSRLTVL.

This clone was counted a few times. The rearrangement joins TRBV7-8 to TRBJ2-7; no definite D call. Trimming removed 5 bases from V and 7 bases from J, with 12 bases in between. Germline V gives CDR1 SGHVS, CDR2 FQNEAQ. The CDR3 has 12 amino acids. The CDR3 DNA follows: TGTGCCAGCAGCCACCCCTCACTAGAGCAGTACTTC. Protein product: CASSHPSLEQYF.

J is TRBJ2-3 and V is TRBV5-8; D may be TRBD1 (7 bases). Germline CDR1 is SGHTS and CDR2 is YDEGEE. The length of the CDR3 is 15 residues. V was shortened by 5 bases and J by 4 bases, with 17 bases between the two germline ends. CDR3 coding DNA: TGTGCCAGCAGTCGACAGGGAGGTTGGGCAGATACGCAGTATTTT. Residues: CASSRQGGWADTQYF. Full variable domain (missing parts from reference TRBV5-8 and TRBJ2-3): EAGVTQSPTHLIKTRGQQATLRCSPISGHTSVYWYQQALGLGLQFLLWYDEGEERNRGNFPPRFSGRQFPNYSSELNVNALELEDSALYLCASSRQGGWADTQYFGPGTRLTVL.

The rearrangement joins TRBV2 to TRBJ2-3; TRBD2 is a possible D gene (5 bases). In germline, CDR1 is SNHLY, CDR2 FYNNEI. This CDR3 comprises 15 residues. Trimming removed 2 bases at V and 5 bases at J, with 14 bases between. For the CDR3, the DNA is TGTGCCAGCAGTGAATCCCCGGGGAGCGTAGATACGCAGTATTTT. It encodes CASSESPGSVDTQYF.

The genes are TRBV24-1 and TRBJ2-3; 9 positions match TRBD1. Germline V CDR1 and CDR2: KGHDR, SFDVKD. The junction had 6 bases not matched to a gene; V was cut back by 4 bases and J by 2 bases. The CDR3 has 16 amino acids. The CDR3 DNA reads TGTGCCACCAGTGAAGGAAGACAGGGGGACACAGATACGCAGTATTTT. Its protein product is CATSEGRQGDTDTQYF.

This clone was seen just once. The rearrangement uses TRBV11-1 and TRBJ2-2, with D uncertain. V was pared by 5 bases and J by 4 bases, with 8 bases between. The germline gives CDR1 SGHAT, CDR2 FQDESV (reference sequence). The CDR3 has 13 amino acids. This CDR3 reads CASSPRGTGELFF. As DNA, the CDR3 is TGTGCCAGCAGCCCCCGAGGCACCGGGGAGCTGTTTTTT.

The chain recombines TRBV7-2 with TRBJ1-2; the D gene is possibly TRBD1 (5 bases). Trimming left V 0 bases short and J 7 bases short, with 15 bases between. Germline V CDR1 and CDR2: SGHTA, FQGNSA. This CDR3 is 15 amino acids long. The CDR3 nucleotides are TGTGCCAGCAGCTTAGCGGTCGGGCAGGGCGTTGGCTACACCTTC. This sequence encodes CASSLAVGQGVGYTF. The full variable domain, in which reference TRBV7-2 and TRBJ1-2 provide the parts outside the CDR3, is GAGVSQSPSNKVTEKGKDVELRCDPISGHTALYWYRQSLGQGLEFLIYFQGNSAPDKSGLPSDRFSAERTGGSVSTLTIQRTQQEDSAVYLCASSLAVGQGVGYTFGSGTRLTVV.

The rearrangement joins TRBV6-5 to TRBJ2-7, with D maybe TRBD2 (7 bases). This CDR3 is 13 amino acids long. CDR1 is MNHEY and CDR2 is SVGAGI in the germline V gene. Trimming left V 8 bases short and J 2 bases short, with 13 bases between. In DNA, the CDR3 is TGTGCCAGCGGGAGGGGACAACCCTACGAGCAGTACTTC. Amino acid sequence: CASGRGQPYEQYF.

The chain uses TRBV24-1 and TRBJ2-7; TRBD2 agrees at 9 bases. Germline lookup yields CDR1 KGHDR and CDR2 SFDVKD. With 5 bases clipped from V and 3 bases from J, the junction kept 13 bases outside the gene matches. The CDR3 sequence is 17 residues long. CDR3 nucleotide sequence: TGTGCCACCAGTGCCATACCGTATAGCGGGGGTGGCTACGAGCAGTACTTC. It codes for CATSAIPYSGGGYEQYF.